This T cell receptor (beta chain) was identified in a study of cytomegalovirus exposure and HLA in healthy donors (dated 2017 in TCRdb). Background for the entire study: An earlier analysis of several hundred of the donors reported 276 Gb of sequence data and some 110 million unique TCR beta sequences obtained from some 170 million T cells. Roughly 320 gigabases of sequencing data and approximately 92 million unique TCR sequences made up an early release that covered about 640 HLA-typed donors. The genetic ancestry cluster associated with self-reported Caucasian donors included around 76% of the approximately 430 genotyped donors. The study aimed to test whether cataloging public T cell receptors could reveal signatures of past pathogen exposure. Using immunosequencing, the study profiled T cell repertoires from about 610 subjects and related those repertoires to cytomegalovirus serostatus. A separate validation cohort of more than 100 different subjects was used in addition to the approximately 700-subject first cohort. To predict cytomegalovirus infection status, the study combined high-throughput TCR immunosequencing, statistical association of individual TCRs with disease status, and machine learning. To study patterns of TCR occurrence, a later analysis re-analyzed previously published TCR beta repertoires from 550 to 800 donors and added high-resolution HLA genotyping. Rather than drawing on any new phenotypic data, the later analysis identified candidate immune exposures from TCR beta sequences and the way those sequences occurred across donors. In an earlier analysis of several hundred of the donors, high-throughput TCR beta sequencing was used to judge whether each TCR beta V gene segment behaved as functional or pseudogenic. Alongside the repertoire data, information on donor age, sex, ethnicity and CMV serostatus was compiled. A later genetic analysis took genome-wide SNP genotypes for about three fifths of the 666 donors and used that subset as a discovery cohort. All discovery cohort repertoires had been generated using a single sequencing platform. Both class I and class II loci were covered by HLA typing, at four-digit resolution. The number of typed donors differed by locus: about 620-630 for A, B, C, DRB1 and DQB1; some 500 for DQA1; 606 for DPA1; and about 450 for DPB1. Four to six DR-DQ haplotypes were handled as single units for association and clustering because linkage in the cohort was strong. Among around 400 genotyped donors of the cohort, an average of approximately 240,000 unique TCR beta nucleotide sequences were sequenced per donor, around 20% of them non-productive.

V and J are trimmed by 5 bases and 4 bases, and the gene matches miss 8 bases of the junction. The CDR3, cysteine through phenylalanine, is 15 amino acids long. The only DNA kept is the CDR3, 45 bases in frame from the first base. CDR1 and CDR2 are drawn from the germline V gene: SGHVS, FNYEAQ. Regarding this clone: No cognate antigen has been identified for it. It has no much larger one-base neighbor in the sample; base qualities were not kept.

The cohort comprised some 730 healthy bone marrow donors. At the time of sampling, every cohort member was nominally healthy, though immune exposures that went unrecorded were likely present. The donor was CMV seronegative and was included in the group of over 300 seronegative cohort members. A peripheral blood sample was provided by each donor, and peripheral blood mononuclear cells were used for TCR beta sequencing. The Qiagen DNeasy Blood Extraction Kit was used to extract genomic DNA from the blood cell samples. The research as a whole found: An earlier analysis of around 500 of the donors showed that most TCR beta V segments appeared in productive rearrangements either about 90% or about 30% of the time, which broadly matched IMGT annotations. In vitro tests confirmed that three of the cytomegalovirus-associated TCR beta chains recognize cytomegalovirus antigens. Strong co-occurrence of HLA alleles, especially DR and DQ, made assigning TCR associations to individual alleles difficult. The authors suggested that the approach could potentially be generalized to other disease states and immunological phenotypes. The earlier analysis of approximately 540 of the donors excluded roughly 16 rarely observed V segments, including chromosome 9 orphons, because counts were too low. CMV serostatus was the only immune exposure information available for the cohort. In this cohort, only TCR beta chains were sequenced, and detectable features were limited by the absence of alpha or paired-chain data. Most TCR sequences were observed very rarely across donors, whereas some public TCRs were present in many individuals. At a false discovery rate of 0.05, a later analysis linked 15,000 to 20,000 TCR beta sequences to specific HLA alleles. In a later analysis, the rate of TCR association differed among HLA loci, with DRB1 alleles having the most associated TCRs and HLA-C alleles having the fewest. In a later analysis, HLA-associated TCR beta chains were found to be more clonally expanded and to have lower generation probabilities than equally common non-associated chains. A cluster of highly shared sequence variants was judged likely to represent a technical artifact of the sequencing pipeline. Linkage disequilibrium might explain the correlated functional status among segregating V segments, but an unknown experimental factor could not be ruled out. The presence/absence analyses assumed that sequencing depth was roughly uniform across donors, and that assumption may not be true. Because some donors lacked HLA typing at each locus, the association tests relied only on the typed subset. Compared with the approximately 600-donor mean, donors in an Asian-associated ancestry cluster had fewer N-insertions in productive TCRs, according to a later genetic analysis. In a later genetic analysis, a missense DCLRE1C variant was associated with V-gene and J-gene trimming of TCR beta chains, and the association was replicated in an independent cohort. A further reported finding was that TCR beta sequences accurately predicted the HLA-A and HLA-B alleles for most subjects in the first cohort. The study gave a list of some 150 TCR beta chains associated with cytomegalovirus. According to a later analysis, most CMV-associated TCR beta chains appeared to be HLA-restricted, and the HLA associations seemed to be driven largely by CMV exposure. The 87-base-pair reads could not distinguish some IMGT-functional V segments, including TRBV6-2 and TRBV6-3, so those segments were excluded. A later analysis reported that several top co-occurrence clusters appeared linked to parvovirus B19, influenza, CMV and Epstein-Barr virus. Cytomegalovirus status was reported to be diagnosed by the classifier with high specificity and sensitivity in both the original and validation cohorts.

Library preparation was by the immunoSEQ multiplex PCR assay. A mixture of 60 forward primers for TCR Vbeta segments and 13 reverse primers for TCR Jbeta segments was used in the multiplex PCR. Amplification of the CDR3 region of rearranged TCR beta genes was performed with a multiplex PCR assay on genomic DNA. The amplified TCR beta libraries were sequenced on the Illumina HiSeq System as 87-base-pair reads. The authors processed their data as follows. In a later analysis, 70 million to 95 million unique TCR beta chains were counted across the 666 repertoires, and roughly 11 million of these chains were shared by at least two donors. To remove PCR and sequencing errors, raw reads were error-corrected and collapsed into unique sequences using a nearest-neighbor algorithm that merged closely related sequences. To assign V, D and J gene segments, CDR3 sequences were aligned to IMGT reference sequences. For a sequence to be retained, a match of at least six nucleotides to both a V gene segment and a J gene segment was required. Rearrangements were called productive when the CDR3 lacked stop codons and stayed in frame with V and J; all others were non-productive. Following IMGT convention, CDR3 was defined as the stretch from the second conserved V-encoded cysteine to the conserved J-encoded phenylalanine. The earlier analysis of fewer than 750 of the donors excluded sequences that lacked an unambiguous match to a single V gene segment. In an earlier analysis of 587 of the donors, V segments were called functional above 56.7% productive rearrangements and were called segregating when the between-donor standard deviation exceeded 5%. A statistical classification framework was built for diagnosing cytomegalovirus status from the catalog of TCR beta chain sequences. In a later analysis, TCR nucleotide sequences were compared against IMGT/GENE-DB human TR gene sequences so that V and J genes could be assigned. The TCRdist pipeline was used in a later analysis to assign CDR3 sequences and most-parsimonious VDJ recombination scenarios. In a later analysis, each TCR beta chain was defined by its CDR3 amino acid sequence together with its V-gene family, and reads lacking a unique V-gene family were excluded. A later analysis removed 500 to 650 highly shared, low-generation-probability nucleotide sequences to deal with suspected cross-contamination and a sequencing artifact. For each public chain, a later analysis derived a clonal expansion index from normalized ranks of inferred template counts within each repertoire. Generation probabilities in a later analysis came from a VDJ recombination model fitted to out-of-frame rearrangements, and those results were checked against IGoR. Hypergeometric tests were used in a later analysis to score TCR-TCR, TCR-HLA and TCR-CMV co-occurrence, with a repertoire-size bias correction applied to the TCR pairs. To estimate false discovery rates, a later analysis permuted the HLA or CMV assignments 20 times. In a later analysis, co-occurring TCRs were grouped with DBSCAN, and TCRdist sequence similarity was added when clustering was performed within HLA-allele-positive subsets. For co-occurrence clustering, repertoires with fewer than 30,000 or more than 120,000 public chains were excluded, along with 4 to 6 repertoires with anomalous nucleotide sharing. Sourced from immuneACCESS, this table was stored by TCRdb with only in-frame sequences that have V and J called. A share of the clones is absent; for the studies checked, an unresolved V gene accounts for under half, and the remainder has no known explanation. From that table come the V and J calls and clone size; the DNA was used to work out D and trimming. The sample has roughly 200,000 clones on record, 65% to 85% of them singletons. About 3.1% of the sample goes to the ten largest clones.

Here the chain combines TRBV7-6 and TRBJ2-1, with 7 middle bases fitting TRBD1. The sequence was obtained from a female donor in good health and CMV-seronegative. Sequenced: PBMCs. The sequenced DNA: TGTGCCAGCAGCCCACCGGGACAGCGGTACAATGAGCAGTTCTTC. It specifies CASSPPGQRYNEQFF.